Each of the 29 T cell receptor beta chains below was sequenced from the same sample in a study of cytomegalovirus exposure and HLA in healthy donors. 13 Jbeta primers and 60 Vbeta primers were used for the PCR. Data came from immunoSEQ multiplex PCR; TCRdb stores just in-frame clones and leaves some out. The sample includes some 140,000 clones, 73% of them seen just once. Sequenced material: PBMCs. The receptors were gathered from a woman in her 40s in good health and CMV-seronegative.

The rearrangement links TRBV27 to TRBJ2-1; 9 bases match TRBD1. The trim removed 5 bases at V and 8 bases at J, leaving 13 bases unmatched. Per the germline V gene, CDR1 is MNHEY and CDR2 is SMNVEV (reference sequence). CDR3 size: 16 residues. The CDR3 DNA sequence: TGTGCCAGCAGTCTAATCGGGACAGGGCTCGCCGATGAGCAGTTCTTC. The encoded protein is CASSLIGTGLADEQFF.

The chain combines TRBV6-5 with TRBJ2-3; weak D call: TRBD1 (5 bases). Deletions cut 2 bases from V and 1 base from J, with 13 bases between. This CDR3 spans 16 amino acids. The V gene's germline CDR1 is MNHEY and CDR2 SVGAGI. The CDR3 here is CASSYGQGLGTDTQYF. CDR3 nucleotide sequence: TGTGCCAGCAGTTACGGGCAGGGTTTGGGCACAGATACGCAGTATTTT.

The chain combines TRBV2 with TRBJ1-2, with D uncertain. V lost 11 bases to trimming and J lost 0 bases, with 13 bases between them. There are 13 residues in the CDR3. Germline CDR1 SNHLY, CDR2 FYNNEI. The CDR3 DNA is TGTGCCGGAGAGGGCAAACCTAACTATGGCTACACCTTC. Translating gives CAGEGKPNYGYTF.

This clone was seen only a few times. The chain joins TRBV13 to TRBJ2-7; 7 bases line up with TRBD1. Trimming cost V 5 bases and J 0 bases; bases outside gene matches: 4. The germline CDR1 and CDR2 sequences are PRHDT and FYEKMQ (reference sequence). The CDR3 runs to 14 residues. The CDR3 sequence: CASSPDRDSYEQYF. In DNA, the CDR3 is TGTGCCAGCAGCCCCGACAGGGACTCCTACGAGCAGTACTTC. The variable domain in full, completed from reference TRBV13 and TRBJ2-7, reads AAGVIQSPRHLIKEKRETATLKCYPIPRHDTVYWYQQGPGQDPQFLISFYEKMQSDKGSIPDRFSAQQFSDYHSELNMSSLELGDSALYFCASSPDRDSYEQYFGPGTRLTVT.

The J gene is TRBJ1-1, the V gene TRBV19; 9 bases align to TRBD1. V dropped 5 bases and J dropped 5; count of bases not matched to a gene: 9. CDR3 length equals 15 residues. Germline V gives CDR1 LNHDA, CDR2 SQIVND (reference sequence). The CDR3, as DNA: TGTGCCAGTAGTGCAGAGGGACAGGGACGGACTGAAGCTTTCTTT. It encodes CASSAEGQGRTEAFF.

This chain connects TRBV5-5 to TRBJ2-5; 8 bases align to TRBD1. J gave up 0 bases and V 0 bases, and 10 bases lay outside the gene matches. The CDR3 is 18 amino acids. From germline, CDR1 is SGHKS and CDR2 YYEKEE (reference sequence). In nucleotides, the CDR3 is TGTGCCAGCAGCTTGGTCCAGGGGGCAACGGGAAACCAAGAGACCCAGTACTTC. Protein product: CASSLVQGATGNQETQYF.

This chain links TRBV27 with TRBJ2-1, with 9 bases fitting TRBD2. The germline gives CDR1 MNHEY, CDR2 SMNVEV (reference sequence). The CDR3 covers 16 residues. V trimming: 7 bases; J trimming: 1 base; junction bases outside the gene matches: 8. CDR3 residues: CASIPRLAGSYNEQFF. CDR3 nucleotides: TGTGCCAGCATCCCGAGGCTAGCGGGGTCCTACAATGAGCAGTTCTTC.

This sequence joins TRBV28 and TRBJ2-6; no clear D. The CDR3 sequence is 14 residues long. Trimming removed 4 bases from V and 0 bases from J, with 4 bases in between. CDR1 and CDR2 (germline): MDHEN, SYDVKM. The CDR3 region is CASSWASGANVLTF. The CDR3 region has the DNA TGTGCCAGCAGTTGGGCCTCTGGGGCCAACGTCCTGACTTTC.

The genes are TRBV28 and TRBJ1-2, with TRBD1 matching over 8 bases. Trimming cost V 4 bases and J 8 bases; bases outside gene matches: 6. The CDR3 has 13 amino acids. Germline V gene lookup returns CDR1 MDHEN and CDR2 SYDVKM. CDR3 sequence: CASSWTGSKGYTF. DNA for the CDR3: TGTGCCAGCAGTTGGACAGGGAGTAAGGGCTACACCTTC.

The table lists this clone with a few counts. This sequence joins TRBV6-5 and TRBJ1-5; D gene uncertain. The V gene's germline CDR1 is MNHEY and CDR2 SVGAGI. This CDR3 spans 13 amino acids. Trimming stripped 2 bases from V and 2 bases from J, with 4 bases between. The CDR3 nucleotides are TGTGCCAGCAGTTACGAGGGCAATCAGCCCCAGCATTTT. Its translation is CASSYEGNQPQHF.

This clone was seen only a few times. The genes are TRBV7-2 and TRBJ1-5; TRBD1 aligns across 10 bases. There are 15 residues in the CDR3. V lost 0 bases, J lost 7 bases, and 3 bases stayed unmatched. CDR1 is SGHTA, CDR2 FQGNSA, per germline. For the CDR3, the DNA is TGTGCCAGCAGCTTAGCGGGGACAGGGGTACAGCCCCAGCATTTT. The encoded protein is CASSLAGTGVQPQHF. The variable domain in full, with the rest retrieved from reference TRBV7-2 and TRBJ1-5, is GAGVSQSPSNKVTEKGKDVELRCDPISGHTALYWYRQSLGQGLEFLIYFQGNSAPDKSGLPSDRFSAERTGGSVSTLTIQRTQQEDSAVYLCASSLAGTGVQPQHFGDGTRLSIL.

This clone came up a few times. The chain recombines TRBV10-3 with TRBJ2-7; D perhaps matches TRBD1 (5 bases). Trimming stripped 11 bases from V and 6 bases from J, with 20 bases between. The length of the CDR3 is 13 residues. Germline assignment: CDR1 ENHRY and CDR2 SYGVKD. The CDR3 loop is CAPKAGSGCEQYF. In DNA form, the CDR3 reads TGTGCCCCCAAGGCAGGGTCAGGCTGCGAGCAGTACTTC.

This clone was picked up a small number of times. The V call is TRBV29-1, the J call TRBJ1-1; D is unclear. Between the trimmed V and J ends, which lost 4 bases and 5 bases, there was a span of 14 bases. The CDR3 covers 13 residues. Per the germline V gene, CDR1 is SQVTM and CDR2 is ANQGSEA. The CDR3 protein is CSVVSHLRTEAFF. The CDR3 region has the DNA TGCAGCGTTGTGTCTCATCTGAGGACTGAAGCTTTCTTT.

This clone was detected a few times. The CDR3 DNA reads TGCGCCAGCACCAGTTCAGGGAACACTGAAGCTTTCTTT. Residues: CASTSSGNTEAFF. The chain is built from TRBV5-1 and TRBJ1-1; D is unclear. Germline V gene lookup returns CDR1 SGHRS and CDR2 YFSETQ. The CDR3 runs 13 residues. V lost 6 bases and J 1 base, leaving 10 bases between the germline ends.

This clone was observed once. This chain links TRBV9 with TRBJ1-4; possibly TRBD1 for D (6 bases). The CDR3 consists of 16 residues. The V end lost 3 bases, the J end lost 3 bases, and 15 bases lay between the germline ends. Germline V lookup: CDR1 SGDLS, CDR2 YYNGEE. The CDR3: CASSANPGAANEKLFF. CDR3 DNA sequence: TGTGCCAGCAGCGCGAACCCAGGGGCTGCTAATGAAAAACTGTTTTTT.

The V and J genes are TRBV20-1 and TRBJ1-1, with D unresolved. V was trimmed by 6 bases and J by 5 bases, leaving 10 bases between them. The CDR3 extends over 11 amino acids. Germline CDR1 is DFQATT and CDR2 is SNEGSKA (reference sequence). For the CDR3, the DNA is TGCAGTGCCAAACCCGGGACTGAAGCTTTCTTT. This encodes CSAKPGTEAFF.

The chain recombines TRBV7-9 with TRBJ1-2, with TRBD1 matching 8 bases. The CDR3 runs 15 residues. Germline-derived CDR1 and CDR2 are SEHNR and FQNEAQ (reference sequence). V was pared by 5 bases and J by 2 bases, with 7 bases of the junction left unmatched. This CDR3 is CASSPRQGTNYGYTF. The CDR3 DNA is TGTGCCAGCAGCCCACGACAGGGGACGAACTATGGCTACACCTTC.

V gene TRBV5-5 combines with J gene TRBJ1-2, with D uncertain. The CDR3 is made up of 14 amino acids. Deletions cut 2 bases from V and 8 bases from J, with 16 bases between. Germline V gene lookup returns CDR1 SGHKS and CDR2 YYEKEE (reference sequence). The CDR3 sequence: CASSFWANPEGYTF. The CDR3 DNA reads TGTGCCAGCAGCTTTTGGGCAAACCCAGAGGGCTACACCTTC.

The chain recombines TRBV6-1 with TRBJ2-7, with TRBD2 matching over 8 bases. The V and J ends lost 5 bases and 3 bases, in that order; junction bases with no gene match: 6. The CDR3 loop spans 14 amino acids. Germline CDR1 is MNHNS and CDR2 is SASEGT. The CDR3: CASSRTTSDYEQYV. The CDR3 DNA follows: TGTGCCAGCAGTAGGACGACTAGCGACTACGAGCAGTACGTC.

This chain connects TRBV18 to TRBJ2-2, with 7 bases matching TRBD1. V dropped 6 bases and J dropped 6; count of bases not matched to a gene: 10. CDR3 size: 15 residues. Looked up from germline, CDR1 is KGHSH and CDR2 is LQKENI. The CDR3 sequence: CASSSGTEDSGELFF. CDR3 bases: TGTGCCAGCTCCTCCGGGACAGAAGATTCCGGGGAGCTGTTTTTT. The full variable domain, completed using reference TRBV18 and TRBJ2-2, is NAGVMQNPRHLVRRRGQEARLRCSPMKGHSHVYWYRQLPEEGLKFMVYLQKENIIDESGMPKERFSAEFPKEGPSILRIQQVVRGDSAAYFCASSSGTEDSGELFFGEGSRLTVL.

The chain links TRBV15 to TRBJ2-3; D possibly corresponds to TRBD2 (5 bases). Germline V gene lookup returns CDR1 LNHNV and CDR2 YYDKDF (reference sequence). CDR3 length equals 15 residues. V lost 4 bases, J lost 4 bases, and 15 bases lay in between. The CDR3 is CATSTRGSLSDTQYF. The CDR3 DNA is TGTGCCACCAGCACCCGGGGTTCTCTTTCAGATACGCAGTATTTT.

About this clone: This sequence may be a read error, since a much larger clone differs from it by one base. The rearrangement links TRBV5-4 to TRBJ2-1; 7 nucleotides line up with TRBD1. The CDR3 length is 14 residues. Germline V gene sequence: CDR1 SGHNT, CDR2 YYREEE (reference sequence). Trimming took 1 base from V and 2 from J; bases not matched to a gene: 0. CDR3 protein: CASSLTGAYNEQFF. The CDR3 DNA reads TGTGCCAGCAGCTTGACAGGGGCCTACAATGAGCAGTTCTTC. Looking up the rest from reference TRBV5-4 and TRBJ2-1 gives the full variable domain: ETGVTQSPTHLIKTRGQQVTLRCSSQSGHNTVSWYQQALGQGPQFIFQYYREEENGRGNFPPRFSGLQFPNYSSELNVNALELDDSALYLCASSLTGAYNEQFFGPGTRLTVL.

V usage is TRBV5-1 and J usage is TRBJ1-6, with D possibly matching TRBD1 (6 bases). This CDR3 region has 15 residues. The V and J ends lost 1 base and 8 bases respectively, with 13 bases between them. Looked up from germline, CDR1 is SGHRS and CDR2 is YFSETQ. CDR3 DNA: TGCGCCAGCAGCTTGTCGGGCAGGGGCGATTCACCCCTCCACTTT. Translated: CASSLSGRGDSPLHF. Full variable domain (outside the CDR3, taken from reference TRBV5-1 and TRBJ1-6): KAGVTQTPRYLIKTRGQQVTLSCSPISGHRSVSWYQQTPGQGLQFLFEYFSETQRNKGNFPGRFSGRQFSNSRSEMNVSTLELGDSALYLCASSLSGRGDSPLHFGNGTRLTVT.

The chain employs TRBV6-5 and TRBJ2-1, with 7 bases identical to TRBD1. V dropped 4 bases and J dropped 4; count of bases not matched to a gene: 1. CDR1 and CDR2 (germline): MNHEY, SVGAGI. CDR3 length equals 13 residues. This chain's CDR3 is CASSWGQYNEQFF. The CDR3 DNA sequence: TGTGCCAGCAGTTGGGGACAGTACAATGAGCAGTTCTTC.

The chain recombines TRBV27 with TRBJ1-6, with a possible D match to TRBD1 (6 bases). Germline assignment: CDR1 MNHEY and CDR2 SMNVEV (reference sequence). The CDR3 sequence is 15 residues long. The V end lost 7 bases, the J end lost 10 bases, and 20 bases lay between the germline ends. The CDR3 sequence is CASTPRRTGNSPLHF. The CDR3, as DNA: TGTGCCAGCACCCCAAGGCGAACAGGGAACTCACCCCTCCACTTT.

This sequence joins TRBV6-1 and TRBJ1-5; no firm D call. This CDR3 is 15 amino acids long. V was cut by 1 base and J by 4 bases, with 11 bases left in between. Germline CDR1 MNHNS, CDR2 SASEGT. CDR3 region: CASSEVRQENQPQHF. CDR3 bases: TGTGCCAGCAGTGAAGTCAGGCAGGAAAATCAGCCCCAGCATTTT.

This clone was observed a few times. V and J are TRBV7-9 and TRBJ2-7; D might be TRBD2 (6 bases). The V gene's germline CDR1 is SEHNR and CDR2 FQNEAQ (reference sequence). V lost 5 bases and J lost 2, with 19 bases in between. The CDR3 length is 16 residues. The CDR3 loop reads CASSPRDPQGAYEQYF. The DNA of the CDR3 is TGTGCCAGCAGCCCGCGGGACCCTCAGGGTGCCTACGAGCAGTACTTC.

V gene TRBV7-9 combines with J gene TRBJ2-2; 10 bases fit TRBD1. Germline CDR1 and CDR2: SEHNR and FQNEAQ (reference sequence). This CDR3 has 17 residues. V lost 0 bases, J lost 3 bases, and 4 bases stayed unmatched. The CDR3 DNA reads TGTGCCAGCAGCTTAGCGCGACAGGGGGCTCACACCGGGGAGCTGTTTTTT. This encodes CASSLARQGAHTGELFF.

V is TRBV5-1 and J is TRBJ2-3; weak D call: TRBD1 (5 bases). CDR1 SGHRS and CDR2 YFSETQ come from the germline V gene. This CDR3 comprises 13 residues. Trimming pared 2 bases from V and 5 bases from J, leaving 9 bases between. CDR3 region: CASSFIRGDTQYF. In DNA form, the CDR3 reads TGCGCCAGCAGCTTTATAAGGGGAGATACGCAGTATTTT.